The present T cell receptor (beta chain) was sequenced within a study of blood T cell repertoires in COVID-19. Germline CDR1 is MNHEY and CDR2 is SMNVEV (reference sequence). Trimming cost V 3 bases and J 0 bases, with 12 bases left between them. The length of the CDR3 is 17 residues. TCRdb's table, derived via immunoSEQ multiplex PCR, lists solely in-frame clones and lacks some. The data hold some 250,000 clones, with about 80% observed a single time. This chain links TRBV27 with TRBJ2-6; D is possibly TRBD1 (5 bases). The sequencing input was peripheral blood. This TCR was recovered from a woman older than 75 with acute or convalescent COVID-19. The chain's CDR3 is CASSFRTQGSGANVLTF. The CDR3 DNA reads as TGTGCCAGCAGTTTCCGAACCCAGGGCTCTGGGGCCAACGTCCTGACTTTC.